The clone carrying this T cell receptor beta chain was recorded a few times. The antigen is not known. This sample was taken from a study of blood T cells in healthy people across ages. Primers used in a second PCR of about 6 to 11 cycles were a sample-barcoded 5' primer and a J-beta primer mix. The study obtained at least 2.5 million CDR3-containing paired-end reads from every sample. TCRdb recomputed calls from the 5' RACE reads with MiXCR, one row per CDR3 protein. The sample yields about 1.8 million distinct CDR3 sequences, about 50% seen once. General study points: When set beside aged donors, long-lived donors presented more naive CD4+ cells and higher diversity.

CDR3 length: 16 amino acids. Trimming cost V 0 bases and J 4 bases, with 14 bases left between them. Germline CDR1 and CDR2: MGHRA and YSYEKL. The chain couples TRBV4-1 to TRBJ2-3; perhaps D is TRBD1 or TRBD2 (5 bases each). Material: blood. The sequence came from a woman aged 40 to 50 in good health. In DNA, the CDR3 is TGCGCCAGCAGCCAAGAAAACCGGGGCCTGTCAGATACGCAGTATTTT. Its protein is CASSQENRGLSDTQYF.